This is a list of T cell receptor beta chains from one sample in a study of patients and donors after allogeneic stem cell transplantation. TCRdb reprocessed the RT-PCR reads with MiXCR, giving one entry per CDR3 protein. The data hold over 400,000 distinct CDR3 sequences, with roughly 17% observed a single time. Sample: blood, either unsorted or a sorted T cell fraction (not recorded which). The source of these receptors is a human donor who was either an allogeneic HSCT recipient or a stem cell or donor lymphocyte infusion donor (not recorded which). It is not recorded whose cells these are; they may come from a transplant donor. Both conserved end residues are part of each CDR3. The D gene is left open where the match is weak. Expanded clones get a size class; other rows say once, few or many, or leave the size out.

J: TRBJ2-1
V: TRBV6-2/TRBV6-3
D: .
length: 15
size: many
DNA: TGTGCCAGCAGTTTGGGGGATTCGGCCCTTAATGAGCAGTTCTTC
CDR3: CASSLGDSALNEQFF

J: TRBJ1-3
V: TRBV25-1
D: .
length: 16
size: few
DNA: TGTGCCAGCAGACCGGGGGAGGGAGGCTCTGGAAACACCATATATTTT
CDR3: CASRPGEGGSGNTIYF

J: TRBJ1-2
V: TRBV5-1
D: TRBD1
length: 13
size: few
DNA: TGCGCCAGCAGCTTGGAACCGGGACAGTCCTACACCTTC
CDR3: CASSLEPGQSYTF

J: TRBJ1-5
V: TRBV7-2
D: .
length: 15
size: .
DNA: TGTGCCAGCAGCTTATGCAGGGGTGGCGATCAGCCCCAGCATTTT
CDR3: CASSLCRGGDQPQHF

J: TRBJ2-1
V: TRBV5-1
D: .
length: 15
size: few
DNA: TGCGCCAGCAGCTTGGTTGGGGACACTTACAATGAGCAGTTCTTC
CDR3: CASSLVGDTYNEQFF

J: TRBJ2-5
V: TRBV4-1
D: .
length: 13
size: few
DNA: TGCGCCAGCAGTCGCGGGATCCAAGAGACCCAGTACTTC
CDR3: CASSRGIQETQYF

J: TRBJ2-5
V: TRBV7-2
D: .
length: 16
size: .
DNA: TGTGCCAGCAGCTTAGGGGTCAGGGGTGCGTTGGAGACCCAGTACTTC
CDR3: CASSLGVRGALETQYF

J: TRBJ1-3
V: TRBV11-2
D: TRBD1
length: 16
size: few
DNA: TGTGCCAGCAGCTTAGAGGGACAGAGCTCTGGAAACACCATATATTTT
CDR3: CASSLEGQSSGNTIYF

J: TRBJ1-5
V: TRBV11-1
D: TRBD1
length: 19
size: .
DNA: TGTGCCAGCAGCTTAACCTCCCCGAAAAGGGGGCGCCCCAATCAGCCCCAGCATTTT
CDR3: CASSLTSPKRGRPNQPQHF

J: TRBJ1-1
V: TRBV9
D: .
length: 15
size: few
DNA: TGTGCCAGCAGCTCCACGGGGGGCATGTACACTGAAGCTTTCTTT
CDR3: CASSSTGGMYTEAFF

J: TRBJ1-1
V: TRBV5-1
D: TRBD1
length: 16
size: many
DNA: TGCGCCAGCAGCTTGTGGTCAGGGGGGTGGAACACTGAAGCTTTCTTT
CDR3: CASSLWSGGWNTEAFF

J: TRBJ1-2
V: TRBV7-9
D: .
length: 12
size: .
DNA: TGTGCCAGCAGCTCCTTCGAGGGAGACTGGCCCTTC
CDR3: CASSSFEGDWPF

J: TRBJ2-4
V: TRBV7-3
D: TRBD2
length: 16
size: few
DNA: TGTGCCAGCAGCTTAGGTCAGCGGGGGGCCAAAAACATTCAGTACTTC
CDR3: CASSLGQRGAKNIQYF

J: TRBJ1-5
V: TRBV6-1
D: .
length: 13
size: .
DNA: TGTGCCAGCGGGGCAGGGAACAATCAGCCCCAGCATTTT
CDR3: CASGAGNNQPQHF

J: TRBJ2-1
V: TRBV13
D: .
length: 14
size: few
DNA: TGTGCCAGCAGACCCAACAGCGGTAGGAGTAGACGGTTCTTC
CDR3: CASRPNSGRSRRFF

J: TRBJ1-6
V: TRBV27
D: .
length: 14
size: .
DNA: TGTGCCAGCAGTCGTGTTAGGACCAATTCACCCCTCCACTTT
CDR3: CASSRVRTNSPLHF

J: TRBJ2-1
V: TRBV19
D: TRBD2
length: 15
size: few
DNA: TGTGCCAGTACACTGACGGGAGCGGGAGGATATGAGCAGTTCTTC
CDR3: CASTLTGAGGYEQFF

J: TRBJ2-5
V: TRBV6-1
D: .
length: 18
size: .
DNA: TGTGCCAGCAGTGAAGCGCTGAGTGGGTGGCGGAGTCAAGAGACCCAGTACTTC
CDR3: CASSEALSGWRSQETQYF

J: TRBJ2-7
V: TRBV10-3
D: TRBD2
length: 18
size: few
DNA: TGTGCCATCAGCTCCTTAACCTCAGCGGGAGGAGTGAGTTACGAGCAGTACTTC
CDR3: CAISSLTSAGGVSYEQYF

J: TRBJ1-1
V: TRBV7-2
D: .
length: 14
size: .
DNA: TGTGCCAGCAGCATCGGGACCCTGGGGGCTGAAGCTTTCTTT
CDR3: CASSIGTLGAEAFF